This T cell receptor (beta chain) emerged from a study of spatial heterogeneity in lung cancer. Across the study: The library had UMIs, and each TCR and UMI pair averaged more than ten raw reads.

Each CDR3 protein is one row after TCRdb ran MiXCR on the 5' RACE reads. The sample shows under 10,000 distinct CDR3 sequences, around 4.5% of them seen only once. The CDR3 sequence is 14 residues long. The V end lost 3 bases, the J end lost 4 bases, and 12 bases lay between the germline ends. This clonotype showed up many times. Time point denoted: sample taken at primary tumor resection. The chain couples TRBV12-3 or TRBV12-4 to TRBJ1-2; no firm D call. The sequencing here drew on PBMCs, taken at surgery. The TCR originated in a male donor with early-stage non-small cell lung cancer. CDR3 sequence: CASSLSPTFYGYTF. The CDR3, as DNA: TGTGCCAGCAGTTTGTCCCCGACCTTCTATGGCTACACCTTC.